The rows below give T cell receptor beta chains drawn from one sample of a study of T cells after yellow fever vaccination. TCRdb independently ran MiXCR on the 5' RACE reads; one entry per CDR3 protein. The data hold about 85,000 distinct CDR3 sequences, with approximately 12% observed a single time. This material consisted of CD8+ T cells not binding an NS4B(214-222) dextramer, sorted from PBMCs, taken 21 days after the first yellow fever vaccination. All receptors come from a man younger than 35 who received the YFV17D yellow fever vaccine. CDR3s include the opening cysteine and the closing phenylalanine or tryptophan. Each record gives: J gene, V gene, CDR3 protein.

TRBJ1-3,TRBV29-1,CSVGIVSDGNTIYF
TRBJ2-3,TRBV6-1,CASPFAPAGATDTQYF
TRBJ2-6,TRBV7-2,CASSFLGANVLTF
TRBJ1-1,TRBV7-6,CASSLGGEFTEAFF
TRBJ2-7,TRBV7-2,CASSLGEGLNEQYF
TRBJ2-5,TRBV27,CASSLGSGGLETQYF
TRBJ1-1,TRBV11-1,CASSLGFGTGGGNTEAFF
TRBJ1-6,TRBV15,CATSRVRDSSYNSPLHF
TRBJ1-1,TRBV7-9,CASSFTNTEAFF
TRBJ2-2,TRBV27,CASSPRGDTGELFF
TRBJ2-1,TRBV6-1,CASKVPGGIHEQFF
TRBJ2-5,TRBV7-6,CASLSPGPSFVETQYF
TRBJ1-6,TRBV20-1,CSAREQGWYNSPLHF
TRBJ2-7,TRBV4-1,CASSQAGATYEQYF
TRBJ2-1,TRBV29-1,CSVVGLAGFNEQFF